This T cell receptor (beta chain) derives from a study of long-term antiretroviral therapy in people with HIV (dated by TCRdb to between 2021 and 2023). In terms of the full investigation: The earliest samples were collected roughly a decade before the 2015 WHO recommendation for immediate ART, at a time when ART was usually postponed until CD4 counts fell. Whether ART initiation and durable HIV suppression were associated with changes in peripheral blood TRB repertoire composition and diversity was tested in a retrospective serial study. A total of under 250 cryopreserved PBMC samples came from 30 adults with confirmed HIV infection and were collected serially over a mean of roughly six years (range 1-12). Of the 30 participants with HIV, approximately ten were female. No cross-contamination during QIAcube processing was seen in test extractions of a monoclonal T-cell line run alongside roughly 30 polyclonal samples.

Sequencing of the TRB variable region was done with the immunoSEQ hsTCRB v3.0 assay at survey level resolution. The targeted TRB sequencing depth was about 40,000-55,000 T-cell genomes per sample. Pooled TRB libraries were sequenced on an Illumina MiSeq with a v3 150-cycle kit. The published analysis was carried out like this. Repertoire analysis was run in R within a reproducible Nextflow workflow that covered QC, data transformation and analysis. LymphoSeq2, an R package for AIRR-Seq data exploration, was used to implement custom analyses. A handful of samples that produced fewer than 5000 total TRB sequences were removed, so 150 to 200 HIV repertoires were analyzed. Among the approximately 190 HIV repertoires that were kept, roughly 58 were collected before ART initiation and more than 120 were collected after ART initiation. Each repertoire was downsampled to 5000 TRB nucleotide sequences, and summary statistics were averaged across 100 downsampling iterations. Only TRB sequences with CDR3 regions of at least seven amino acids were retained for analysis. Diversity was measured with a Shannon entropy-derived clonality score and the Gini coefficient. In the repertoire networks, any two of the top 5000 CDR3 amino acid sequences were connected whenever the two sequences differed by an edit distance of one. Antigen specificity groups and MHC restriction were predicted for TRB CDR3 amino acid sequences with GLIPH2. To flag known CMV, EBV, HIV or tissue antigen associations, CDR3 amino acid sequences were matched against VDJdb and McPAS-TCR. Pre-ART, post-ART and control groups were compared with Wilcoxon signed-rank tests and Holm-Bonferroni correction. TCRdb's version of the immuneACCESS table is confined to in-frame rearrangements and falls short of the full clone set. An unresolved V gene accounts for under half of the shortfall where checked; the remainder is of unknown origin. Clone size and V and J calls were adopted from that table, with D and trimming inferred from the DNA. The sample yields 15,000 to 20,000 clones; around 80% were counted once. The ten largest clones take up almost 8% of the sample.

Participants were included only if at least one PBMC sample before ART initiation and at least two post-ART samples were available. All participants with HIV were treated in the United States of America. Before DNA extraction, cryopreserved samples of about 0.9-11 million PBMC were thawed and then washed. At the time of the earliest PBMC sample, participants with HIV were aged between roughly 20 and 55 years. Each participant contributed PBMC samples from 1-4 timepoints before ART initiation and 2-8 timepoints after ART initiation, with a median of 7 samples. For every participant, serial HIV viral load, CD4+ T-cell count, ART history and demographic data were obtained. Using a Qiagen kit on a QIAcube, genomic DNA was extracted from unsorted PBMC, with samples processed in batches of 12. The germline V gene provides CDR1 SGHAT and CDR2 FQNNGV. V sheds 4 bases and J sheds 12 bases, leaving 16 bases between their ends. Counted from cysteine to phenylalanine, this CDR3 has 13 amino acids. The read is trimmed to its CDR3 DNA, 39 bases read in frame from base 1.

What the authors observed across the whole study: Because pre-ART samples had limited cell numbers, unsorted PBMC were profiled rather than sorted CD4+ and CD8+ T cells. Compared with controls, HIV repertoires had narrower CDR3 length ranges, and the network structure pointed to an antigen-experienced repertoire that shifted only slightly toward naive after ART. The samples were dated from the mid-2000s to the late 2010s, and the ART regimens that were used may be less effective than current ART regimens. At every time point, the repertoire was dominated by expanded TRB clones first identified before ART initiation, although this dominance fluctuated and, in many PLHIV, declined after ART. Since PBMC availability was limited, sequencing covered only the TCR beta chain, with no alpha chain pairing. Starting ART was linked to a significant rise in TRB diversity, yet even with long-term ART the diversity remained significantly lower than in transplant donor controls. No data were available on ART adherence, viral resistance or therapy changes, limiting inferences about post-ART repertoire changes.

As to this clone: Its antigen remains undetermined. Base qualities are missing; no much larger clone stands one base away.

This receptor was taken from a woman aged 40 to 50 with HIV. This specimen consisted of unsorted PBMCs, obtained at the start of antiretroviral therapy, before treatment. The V and J genes are TRBV11-2 and TRBJ2-1; the D gene is possibly TRBD1 or TRBD2, each agreeing over 5 bases. The CDR3 here reads CASSSPRSGGQFF. The nucleotide sequence is TGTGCCAGCAGCTCTCCTCGCTCTGGGGGGCAGTTCTTC.